This T cell receptor (beta chain) stems from a study of graft-versus-host responses after intestinal transplantation. Study details: Multivisceral, liver-intestinal, or isolated intestinal grafts went to recipients. Each recipient received anti-thymocyte globulin induction, then tacrolimus and steroids for around 3 years.

Findings and limits, study-wide: Peak circulating GvH clone levels were associated with early post-transplant HvG declines.

The CDR3 loop spans 15 amino acids. Between the trimmed V and J ends, which lost 2 bases and 2 bases, there was a span of 12 bases. The germline V gene encodes CDR1 SGHDT and CDR2 YYEEEE. A note on this clone: Its cognate antigen is unknown.

The table came from immunoSEQ multiplex PCR; TCRdb's copy has only in-frame clones and leaves some out. This sample has 80,000 to 100,000 clones, with 91% found just once. This TCR came from a human donor who was the organ donor for an intestinal transplant. The chain joins TRBV5-6 to TRBJ2-3; TRBD2 might be the D (6 bases). Sequenced here: unstimulated CD4+ T cells sorted from spleen or lymph node cells, sampled before transplant. This chain's CDR3 is CASSFSPGDTDTQYF. CDR3 sequence (DNA): TGTGCCAGCAGCTTCTCTCCGGGGGACACAGATACGCAGTATTTT.